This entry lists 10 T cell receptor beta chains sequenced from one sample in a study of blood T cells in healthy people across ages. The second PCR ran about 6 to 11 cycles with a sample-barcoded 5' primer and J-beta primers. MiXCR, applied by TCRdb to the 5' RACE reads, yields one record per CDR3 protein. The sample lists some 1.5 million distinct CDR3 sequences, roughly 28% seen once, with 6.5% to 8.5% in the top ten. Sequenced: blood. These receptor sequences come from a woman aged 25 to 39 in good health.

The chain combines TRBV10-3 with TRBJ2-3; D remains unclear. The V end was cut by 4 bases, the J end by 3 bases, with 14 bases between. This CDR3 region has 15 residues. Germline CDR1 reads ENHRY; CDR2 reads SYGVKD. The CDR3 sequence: CAISGRVALTDTQYF. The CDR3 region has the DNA TGTGCCATCAGTGGCCGAGTAGCCTTAACAGATACGCAGTATTTT.

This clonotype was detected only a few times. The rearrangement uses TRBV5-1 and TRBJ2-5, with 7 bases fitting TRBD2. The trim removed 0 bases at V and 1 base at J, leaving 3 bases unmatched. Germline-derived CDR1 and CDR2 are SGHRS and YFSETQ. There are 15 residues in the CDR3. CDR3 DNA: TGCGCCAGCAGCTTGGCTAGCGGAGCCCAAGAGACCCAGTACTTC. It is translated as CASSLASGAQETQYF.

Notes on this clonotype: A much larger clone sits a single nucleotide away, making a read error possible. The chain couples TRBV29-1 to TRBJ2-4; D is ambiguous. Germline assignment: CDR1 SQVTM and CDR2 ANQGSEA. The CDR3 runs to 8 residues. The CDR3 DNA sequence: TGCATAAAAAACGTTCAGTACTTC. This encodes CIKNVQYF.

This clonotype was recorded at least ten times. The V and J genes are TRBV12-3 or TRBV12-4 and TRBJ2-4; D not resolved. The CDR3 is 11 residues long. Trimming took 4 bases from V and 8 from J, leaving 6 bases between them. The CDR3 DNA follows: TGTGCCAGCAGTTACAGAGACATTCAGTACTTC. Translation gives CASSYRDIQYF.

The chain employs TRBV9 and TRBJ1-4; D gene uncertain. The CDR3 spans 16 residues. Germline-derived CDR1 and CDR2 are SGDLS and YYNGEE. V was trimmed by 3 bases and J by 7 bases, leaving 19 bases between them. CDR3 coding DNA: TGTGCCAGCAGCGCCCTAGAACCCGACCGCCCTGAAAAACTGTTTTTT. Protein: CASSALEPDRPEKLFF.

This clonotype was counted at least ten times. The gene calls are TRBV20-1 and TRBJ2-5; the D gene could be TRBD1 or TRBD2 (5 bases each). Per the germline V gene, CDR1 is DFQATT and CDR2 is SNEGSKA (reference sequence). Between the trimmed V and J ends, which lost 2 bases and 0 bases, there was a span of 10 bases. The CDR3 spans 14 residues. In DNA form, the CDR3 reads TGCAGTGCTAGACCGGGGCTCTACCAAGAGACCCAGTACTTC. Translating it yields CSARPGLYQETQYF.

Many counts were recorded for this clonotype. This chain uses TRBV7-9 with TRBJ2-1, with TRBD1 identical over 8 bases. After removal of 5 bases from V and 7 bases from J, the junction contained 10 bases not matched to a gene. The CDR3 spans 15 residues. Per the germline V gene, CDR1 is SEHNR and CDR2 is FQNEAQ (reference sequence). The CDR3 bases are TGTGCCAGCAGCCAGGACAGGGATGGCGTGAATGAGCAGTTCTTC. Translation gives CASSQDRDGVNEQFF.

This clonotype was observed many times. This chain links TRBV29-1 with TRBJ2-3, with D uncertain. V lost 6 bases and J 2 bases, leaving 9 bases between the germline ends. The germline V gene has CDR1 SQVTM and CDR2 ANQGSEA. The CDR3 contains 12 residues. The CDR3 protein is CSVGRLTDTQYF. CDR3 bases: TGCAGCGTCGGAAGGCTCACAGATACGCAGTATTTT.

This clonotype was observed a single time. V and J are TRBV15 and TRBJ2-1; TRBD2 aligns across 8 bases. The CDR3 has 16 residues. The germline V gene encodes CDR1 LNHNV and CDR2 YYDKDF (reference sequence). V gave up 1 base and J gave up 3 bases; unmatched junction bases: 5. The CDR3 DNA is TGTGCCACCAGCAGAGCCAGCGGGGGCCTCTACAATGAGCAGTTCTTC. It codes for CATSRASGGLYNEQFF.

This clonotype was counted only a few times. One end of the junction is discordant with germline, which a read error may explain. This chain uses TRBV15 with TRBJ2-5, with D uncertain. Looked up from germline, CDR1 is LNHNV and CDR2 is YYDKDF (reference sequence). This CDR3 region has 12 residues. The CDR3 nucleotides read TGTACCACCAGCAGAGACCAAGAGACCCAGTACTTC. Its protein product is CTTSRDQETQYF.